The 3 T cell receptor beta chains below all came from one sample that was sequenced in a study of cytomegalovirus exposure and HLA in healthy donors. PCR primers comprised 60 Vbeta and 13 Jbeta primers. The method was immunoSEQ multiplex PCR; TCRdb's version includes in-frame clones alone and lacks a portion of them. The table includes 150,000 or so clones, roughly 74% detected once. The sample was PBMCs. These receptors all come from a man aged 40-49 years in good health and CMV-seronegative.

The J gene is TRBJ2-3, the V gene TRBV5-7; 7 bases are a match to TRBD1. TRBV5-7 is flagged as an ORF with uncertain function. V lost 1 base, J lost 6 bases, and 11 bases stayed unmatched. The CDR3 runs 16 residues. In DNA, the CDR3 is TGTGCCAGCAGCTTGATATCCGGGACAGTACATGATACGCAGTATTTT. Translating gives CASSLISGTVHDTQYF.

The chain has TRBV7-3 and TRBJ1-2; perhaps TRBD1 as D (6 bases). Germline V gene lookup returns CDR1 SGHTA and CDR2 FQGTGA. Trimming removed 5 bases from V and 3 bases from J, with 13 bases in between. The CDR3 sequence is 14 residues long. CDR3 loop: CASSPTSGDYGYTF. The CDR3 coding sequence is TGTGCCAGCAGCCCGACCTCAGGGGACTATGGCTACACCTTC.

The chain joins TRBV6-1 to TRBJ1-3; D is perhaps TRBD1 (6 bases). Germline V gene lookup returns CDR1 MNHNS and CDR2 SASEGT. CDR3 length: 14 residues. The ends were cut back, 5 bases at V and 4 bases at J, with 12 bases in the middle. CDR3 DNA: TGTGCCAGCAGTCGGACAGCGGGGGGAAACACCATATATTTT. This gives the protein CASSRTAGGNTIYF.